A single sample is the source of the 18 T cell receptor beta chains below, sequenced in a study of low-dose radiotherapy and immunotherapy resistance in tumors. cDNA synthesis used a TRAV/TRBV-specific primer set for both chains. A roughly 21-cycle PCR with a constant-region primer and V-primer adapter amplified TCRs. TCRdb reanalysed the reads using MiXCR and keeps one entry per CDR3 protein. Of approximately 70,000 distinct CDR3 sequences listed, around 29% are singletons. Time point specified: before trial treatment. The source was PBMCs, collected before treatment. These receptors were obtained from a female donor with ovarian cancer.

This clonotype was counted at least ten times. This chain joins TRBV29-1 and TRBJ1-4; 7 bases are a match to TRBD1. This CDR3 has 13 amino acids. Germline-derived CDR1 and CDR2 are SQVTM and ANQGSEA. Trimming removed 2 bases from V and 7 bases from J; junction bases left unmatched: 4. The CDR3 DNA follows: TGCAGCGTTGAATCAGGGGGGGGTGAAAAACTGTTTTTT. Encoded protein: CSVESGGGEKLFF. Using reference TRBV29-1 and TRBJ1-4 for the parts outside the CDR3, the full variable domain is SAVISQKPSRDICQRGTSLTIQCQVDSQVTMMFWYRQQPGQSLTLIATANQGSEATYESGFVIDKFPISRPNLTFSTLTVSNMSPEDSSIYLCSVESGGGEKLFFGSGTQLSVL.

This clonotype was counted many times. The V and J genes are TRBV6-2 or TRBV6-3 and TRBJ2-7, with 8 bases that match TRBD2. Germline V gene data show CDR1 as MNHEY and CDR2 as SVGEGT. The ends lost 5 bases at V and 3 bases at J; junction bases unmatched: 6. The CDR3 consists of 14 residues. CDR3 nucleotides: TGTGCCAGCAGTGAACTAGCGGCACTCTACGAGCAGTACTTC. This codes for CASSELAALYEQYF.

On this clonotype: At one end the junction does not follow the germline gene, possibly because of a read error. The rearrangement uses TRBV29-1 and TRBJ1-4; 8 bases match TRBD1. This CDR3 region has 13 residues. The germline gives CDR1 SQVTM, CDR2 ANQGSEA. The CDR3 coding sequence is TGCAGCTTTGAAGACAGGGGATCTGAAAAACTGTTTTTT. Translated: CSFEDRGSEKLFF.

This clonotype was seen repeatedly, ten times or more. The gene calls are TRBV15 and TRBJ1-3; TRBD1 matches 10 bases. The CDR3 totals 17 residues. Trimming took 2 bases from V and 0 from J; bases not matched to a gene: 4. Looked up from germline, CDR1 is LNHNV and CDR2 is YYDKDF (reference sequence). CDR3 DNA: TGTGCCACCAGCAGAAAGGGACAGGGGCGCTCTGGAAACACCATATATTTT. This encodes CATSRKGQGRSGNTIYF.

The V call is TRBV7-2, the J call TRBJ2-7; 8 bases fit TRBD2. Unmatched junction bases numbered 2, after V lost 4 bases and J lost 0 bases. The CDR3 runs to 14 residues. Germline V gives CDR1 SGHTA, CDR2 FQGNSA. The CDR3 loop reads CASSSGGVSYEQYF. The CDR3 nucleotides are TGTGCCAGCAGCTCGGGGGGGGTCTCCTACGAGCAGTACTTC.

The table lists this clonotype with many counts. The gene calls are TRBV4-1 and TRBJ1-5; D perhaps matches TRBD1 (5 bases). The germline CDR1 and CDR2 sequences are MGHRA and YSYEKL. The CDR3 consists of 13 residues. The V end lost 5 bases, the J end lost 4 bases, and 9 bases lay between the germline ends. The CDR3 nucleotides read TGCGCCAGCAGCTTCGCAGGGAATCAGCCCCAGCATTTT. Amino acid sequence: CASSFAGNQPQHF.

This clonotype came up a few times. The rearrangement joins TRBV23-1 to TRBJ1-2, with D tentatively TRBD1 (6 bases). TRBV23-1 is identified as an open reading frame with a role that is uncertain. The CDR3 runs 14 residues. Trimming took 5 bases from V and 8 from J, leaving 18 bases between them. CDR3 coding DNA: TGCGCCAGCAGTGGAAATGGGGGGCCGGGCGGCTACACCTTC. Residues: CASSGNGGPGGYTF.

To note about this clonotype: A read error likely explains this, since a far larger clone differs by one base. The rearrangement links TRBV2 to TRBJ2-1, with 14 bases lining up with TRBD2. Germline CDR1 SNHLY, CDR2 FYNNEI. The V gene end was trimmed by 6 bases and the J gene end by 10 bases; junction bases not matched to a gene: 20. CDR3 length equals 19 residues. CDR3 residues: CASSFPGLAGAVLSYEQFF. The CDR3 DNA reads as TGTGCCAGCAGCTTCCCGGGACTAGCGGGGGCCGTCCTCTCCTACGAGCAGTTCTTC.

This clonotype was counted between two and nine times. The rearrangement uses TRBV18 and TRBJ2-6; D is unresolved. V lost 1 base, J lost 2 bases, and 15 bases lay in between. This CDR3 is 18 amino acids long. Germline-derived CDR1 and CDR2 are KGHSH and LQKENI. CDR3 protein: CASSPQTLRLTGANVLTF. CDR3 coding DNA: TGTGCCAGCTCACCACAGACCCTCCGGCTCACTGGGGCCAACGTCCTGACTTTC.

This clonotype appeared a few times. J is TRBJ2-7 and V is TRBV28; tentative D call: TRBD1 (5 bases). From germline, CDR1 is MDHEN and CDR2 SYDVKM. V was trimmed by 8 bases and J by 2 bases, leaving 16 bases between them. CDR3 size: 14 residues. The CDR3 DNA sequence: TGTGCCAGCCTTACGACAGACCGACCCTACGAGCAGTACTTC. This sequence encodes CASLTTDRPYEQYF.

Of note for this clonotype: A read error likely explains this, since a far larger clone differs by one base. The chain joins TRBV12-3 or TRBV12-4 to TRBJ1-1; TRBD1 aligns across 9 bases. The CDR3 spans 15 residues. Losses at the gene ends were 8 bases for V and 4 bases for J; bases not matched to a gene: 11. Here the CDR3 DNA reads TGTGCCAGCGGACAGGGGAGAGTGGGGCCCACTGAAGCTTTCTTT. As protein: CASGQGRVGPTEAFF.

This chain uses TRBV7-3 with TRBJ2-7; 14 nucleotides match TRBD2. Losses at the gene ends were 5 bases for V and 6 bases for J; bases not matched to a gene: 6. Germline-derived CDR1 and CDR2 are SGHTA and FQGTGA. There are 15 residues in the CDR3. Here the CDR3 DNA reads TGTGCCAGCAGCGCGGGACTAGCGGGAGTCAGCGAGCAGTACTTC. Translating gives CASSAGLAGVSEQYF.

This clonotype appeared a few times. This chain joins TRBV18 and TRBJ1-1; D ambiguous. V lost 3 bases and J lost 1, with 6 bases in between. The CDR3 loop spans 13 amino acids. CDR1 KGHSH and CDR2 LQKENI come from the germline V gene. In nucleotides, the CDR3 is TGTGCCAGCTCACCCGAGGGGAACACTGAAGCTTTCTTT. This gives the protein CASSPEGNTEAFF.

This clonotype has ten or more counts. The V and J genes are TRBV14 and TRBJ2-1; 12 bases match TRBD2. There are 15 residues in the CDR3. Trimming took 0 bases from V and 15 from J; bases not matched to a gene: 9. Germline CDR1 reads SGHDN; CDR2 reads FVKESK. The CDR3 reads CASSQDRLAGGPTFF. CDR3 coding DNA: TGTGCCAGCAGCCAAGATCGTCTAGCGGGAGGGCCGACGTTCTTC. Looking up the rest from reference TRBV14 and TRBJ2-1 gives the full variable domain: EAGVTQFPSHSVIEKGQTVTLRCDPISGHDNLYWYRRVMGKEIKFLLHFVKESKQDESGMPNNRFLAERTGGTYSTLKVQPAELEDSGVYFCASSQDRLAGGPTFFGPGTRLTVL.

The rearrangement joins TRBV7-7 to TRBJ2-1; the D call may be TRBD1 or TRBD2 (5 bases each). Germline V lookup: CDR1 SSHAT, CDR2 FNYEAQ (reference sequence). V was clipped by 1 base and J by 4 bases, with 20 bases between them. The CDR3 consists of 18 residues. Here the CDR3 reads CASSLGVGMGTPYNEQFF. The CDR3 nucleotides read TGTGCCAGCAGCTTAGGGGTTGGAATGGGGACCCCTTACAATGAGCAGTTCTTC.

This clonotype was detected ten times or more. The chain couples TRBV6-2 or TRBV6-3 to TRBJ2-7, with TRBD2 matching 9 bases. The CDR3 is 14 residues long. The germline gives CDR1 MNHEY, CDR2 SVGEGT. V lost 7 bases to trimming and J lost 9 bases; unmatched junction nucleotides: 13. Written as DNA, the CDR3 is TGTGCCAGCACCAGAGGCGGGGGGGCCCTTACGCAGTACTTC. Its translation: CASTRGGGALTQYF.

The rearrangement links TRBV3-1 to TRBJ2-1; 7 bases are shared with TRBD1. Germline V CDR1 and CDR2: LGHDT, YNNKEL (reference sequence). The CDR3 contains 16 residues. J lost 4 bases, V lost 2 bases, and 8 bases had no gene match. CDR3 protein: CASSQLGGGFYNEQFF. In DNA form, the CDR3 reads TGTGCCAGCAGCCAACTAGGGGGCGGCTTTTACAATGAGCAGTTCTTC.

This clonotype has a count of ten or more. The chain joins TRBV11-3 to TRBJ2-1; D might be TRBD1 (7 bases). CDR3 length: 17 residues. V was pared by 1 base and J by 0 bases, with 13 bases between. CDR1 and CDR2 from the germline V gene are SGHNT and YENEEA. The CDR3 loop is CASSLATGRSSYNEQFF. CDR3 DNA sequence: TGTGCCAGCAGCTTAGCGACAGGGAGGAGCTCCTACAATGAGCAGTTCTTC.